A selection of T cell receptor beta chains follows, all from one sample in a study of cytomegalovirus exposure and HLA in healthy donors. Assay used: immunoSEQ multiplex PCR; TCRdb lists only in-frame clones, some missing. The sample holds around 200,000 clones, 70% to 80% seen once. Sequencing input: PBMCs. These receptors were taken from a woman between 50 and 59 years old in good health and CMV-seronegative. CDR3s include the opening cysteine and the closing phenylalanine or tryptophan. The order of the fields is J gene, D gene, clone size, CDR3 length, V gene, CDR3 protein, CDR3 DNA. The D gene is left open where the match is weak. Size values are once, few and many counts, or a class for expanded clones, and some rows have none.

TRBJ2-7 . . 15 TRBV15 CATSRTNRVGYEQYF TGTGCCACCAGCAGAACAAACAGGGTGGGCTACGAGCAGTACTTC
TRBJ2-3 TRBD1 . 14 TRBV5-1 CASSLVGGADTQYF TGCGCCAGCAGCTTGGTAGGGGGCGCAGATACGCAGTATTTT
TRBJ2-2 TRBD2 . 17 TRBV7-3 CASSPHGSGRNTGELFF TGTGCCAGCAGCCCACACGGCAGCGGGAGGAACACCGGGGAGCTGTTTTTT
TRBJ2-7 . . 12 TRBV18 CASSPDSYEQYF TGTGCCAGCTCCCCGGACAGCTACGAGCAGTACTTC
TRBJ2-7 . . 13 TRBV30 CAWSEGVTYEQYF TGTGCCTGGAGCGAGGGAGTCACCTACGAGCAGTACTTC
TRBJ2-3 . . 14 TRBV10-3 CAIRSPGSTDTQYF TGTGCCATCAGGTCTCCAGGGAGCACAGATACGCAGTATTTT
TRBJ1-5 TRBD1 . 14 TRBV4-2 CASSPTGAAQPQHF TGTGCCAGCAGCCCGACAGGGGCGGCGCAGCCCCAGCATTTT
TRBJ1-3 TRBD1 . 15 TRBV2 CASSEARGPGNTIYF TGTGCCAGCAGTGAAGCGAGGGGGCCTGGAAACACCATATATTTT
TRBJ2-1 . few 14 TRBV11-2 CASSHSGLSNEQFF TGTGCCAGCAGCCATTCGGGACTGAGCAATGAGCAGTTCTTC
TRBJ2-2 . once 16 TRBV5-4 CASSGYREGGTGELFF TGTGCCAGCAGCGGATACAGGGAGGGTGGAACCGGGGAGCTGTTTTTT
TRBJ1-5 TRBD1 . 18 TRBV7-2 CASSRDSGGLNSNQPQHF TGTGCCAGCAGTCGGGACTCAGGGGGGTTAAATAGCAATCAGCCCCAGCATTTT
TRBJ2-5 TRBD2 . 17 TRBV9 CASSVSLAGGPQETQYF TGTGCCAGCAGCGTTTCACTAGCGGGGGGGCCTCAAGAGACCCAGTACTTC
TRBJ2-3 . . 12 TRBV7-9 CSSSSISDTQYF TGTTCCAGCAGCTCTATATCGGATACGCAGTATTTT
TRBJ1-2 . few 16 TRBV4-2 CASSQDARGGGYGYTF TGTGCCAGCAGCCAAGATGCTCGAGGGGGGGGCTATGGCTACACCTTC
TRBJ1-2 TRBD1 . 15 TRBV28 CASSSATGGAWGYTF TGTGCCAGCAGTTCCGCGACAGGGGGCGCATGGGGCTACACCTTC
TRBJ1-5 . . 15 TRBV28 CASKNEGRAIQPQHF TGTGCCAGCAAAAACGAAGGCAGGGCGATTCAGCCCCAGCATTTT
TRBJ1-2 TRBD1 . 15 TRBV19 CASSIGTALSYGYTF TGTGCCAGTAGTATCGGGACAGCACTGTCTTATGGCTACACCTTC
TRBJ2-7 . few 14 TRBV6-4 CASSAPGRGYEQYF TGTGCCAGCAGTGCCCCGGGTCGAGGGTACGAGCAGTACTTC
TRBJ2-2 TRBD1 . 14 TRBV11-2 CASSPGTGAGELFF TGTGCCAGCAGCCCGGGGACAGGAGCCGGGGAGCTGTTTTTT
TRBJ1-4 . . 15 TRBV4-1 CASSQDSGGNEKLFF TGCGCCAGCAGCCAAGATAGTGGCGGTAATGAAAAACTGTTTTTT
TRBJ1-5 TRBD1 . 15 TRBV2 CASSEYGQGGQPQHF TGTGCCAGCAGTGAATATGGACAGGGAGGACAGCCCCAGCATTTT
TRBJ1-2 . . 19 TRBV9 CASSHTQNRAGRFNYGYTF TGTGCCAGCAGCCACACTCAAAACAGGGCTGGCAGATTTAACTATGGCTACACCTTC
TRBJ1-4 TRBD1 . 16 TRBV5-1 CASSLRPGQASEKLFF TGCGCCAGCAGCCTGCGGCCGGGACAGGCGAGTGAAAAACTGTTTTTT
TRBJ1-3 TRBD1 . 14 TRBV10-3 CAIRRTGVGNTIYF TGTGCCATCAGGCGCACAGGGGTCGGAAACACCATATATTTT
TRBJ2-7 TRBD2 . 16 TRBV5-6 CASSSYTSGAPDEQYF TGTGCCAGCAGCTCTTATACTAGCGGGGCCCCCGACGAGCAGTACTTC
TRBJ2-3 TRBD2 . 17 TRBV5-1 CASSLWSSGASTDTQYF TGCGCCAGCAGCCTGTGGTCTAGCGGGGCTAGCACAGATACGCAGTATTTT
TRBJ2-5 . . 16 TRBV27 CASSYLPSRMQETQYF TGTGCCAGCAGTTATCTTCCTAGTCGGATGCAAGAGACCCAGTACTTC
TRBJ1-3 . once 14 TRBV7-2 CASSLGRVGNTIYF TGTGCCAGCAGCTTAGGCAGGGTTGGAAACACCATATATTTT
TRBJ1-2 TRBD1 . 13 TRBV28 CATRTGILYGYTF TGTGCCACTCGGACAGGGATACTCTATGGCTACACCTTC
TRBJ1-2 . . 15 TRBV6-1 CASSETGAGRNGYTF TGTGCCAGCAGTGAAACTGGGGCAGGGAGGAATGGCTACACCTTC
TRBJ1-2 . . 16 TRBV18 CASSPEDRGADYGYTF TGTGCCAGCTCACCTGAGGACCGGGGGGCGGACTATGGCTACACCTTC
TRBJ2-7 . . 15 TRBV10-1 CASSEGALGSYEQYF TGCGCCAGCAGTGAGGGGGCCCTGGGGTCCTACGAGCAGTACTTC
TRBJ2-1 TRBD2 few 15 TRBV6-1 CASSEILAGNHEQFF TGTGCCAGCAGTGAAATACTAGCGGGAAACCATGAGCAGTTCTTC
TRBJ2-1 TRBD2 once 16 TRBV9 CASSVERLAGRNEQFF TGTGCCAGCAGCGTAGAGAGACTAGCGGGAAGGAATGAGCAGTTCTTC
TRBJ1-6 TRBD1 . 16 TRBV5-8 CASAIKGRGQVAPLHF TGTGCCAGCGCAATCAAAGGGAGGGGACAGGTAGCACCCCTCCACTTT
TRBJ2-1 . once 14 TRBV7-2 CASSLMSSYNEQFF TGTGCCAGCAGCTTAATGAGCTCCTACAATGAGCAGTTCTTC
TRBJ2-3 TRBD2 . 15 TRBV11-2 CASSPAGVTTDTQYF TGTGCCAGCAGCCCAGCGGGGGTTACCACAGATACGCAGTATTTT
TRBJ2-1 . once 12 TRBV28 CASSLTRDEQFF TGTGCCAGCAGCTTAACTAGGGATGAGCAGTTCTTC
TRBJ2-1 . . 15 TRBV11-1 CASSLGQLRYNEQFF TGTGCCAGCAGCCTGGGACAATTGAGGTACAATGAGCAGTTCTTC
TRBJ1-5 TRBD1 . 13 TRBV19 CASSEQGDQPQHF TGTGCCAGTAGTGAACAGGGGGATCAGCCCCAGCATTTT
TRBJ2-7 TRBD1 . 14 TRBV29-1 CSVTRNRGTYEQYF TGCAGCGTTACGAGGAACAGGGGTACGTACGAGCAGTACTTC
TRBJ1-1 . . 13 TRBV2 CASSDNRILEAFF TGTGCCAGCAGTGACAACAGGATTTTGGAAGCTTTCTTT
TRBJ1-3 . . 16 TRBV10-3 CAISEPHSSSGNTIYF TGTGCCATCAGTGAACCCCACAGCAGCTCTGGAAACACCATATATTTT
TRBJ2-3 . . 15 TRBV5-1 CASRTFVASTDTQYF TGCGCCAGCAGAACCTTTGTGGCCAGCACAGATACGCAGTATTTT
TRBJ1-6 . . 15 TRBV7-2 CASRLGANYNSPLHF TGTGCCAGCAGGTTAGGGGCCAACTATAATTCACCCCTCCACTTT
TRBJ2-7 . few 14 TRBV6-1 CASIEGRFRYEQYF TGTGCCAGCATCGAAGGGAGATTTAGGTACGAGCAGTACTTC
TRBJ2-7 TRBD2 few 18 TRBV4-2 CASSQGLGLAGETYEQYF TGTGCCAGCAGCCAGGGCCTGGGACTAGCGGGAGAGACCTACGAGCAGTACTTC
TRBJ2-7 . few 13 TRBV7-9 CSSSLQQAYEQYF TGTTCCAGCAGCTTACAACAGGCATACGAGCAGTACTTC
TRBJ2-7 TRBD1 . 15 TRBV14 CASRSDRGLPHEQYF TGTGCCAGCAGATCCGACAGGGGGCTTCCCCACGAGCAGTACTTC
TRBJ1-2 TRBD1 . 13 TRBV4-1 CASSQDQGDGYTF TGCGCCAGCAGCCAAGATCAGGGGGACGGCTACACCTTC
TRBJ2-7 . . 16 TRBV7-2 CASSSRRGGSSYEQYF TGTGCCAGCAGCTCCCGGCGCGGAGGTAGCTCCTACGAGCAGTACTTC
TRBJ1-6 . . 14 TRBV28 CASSLREDGSPLHF TGTGCCAGCAGTTTAAGGGAGGATGGATCACCCCTCCACTTT
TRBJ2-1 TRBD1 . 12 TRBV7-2 CASSSRPTGVFF TGTGCCAGCAGCTCCCGACCGACAGGGGTATTCTTC
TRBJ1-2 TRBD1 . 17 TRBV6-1 CASSEVFGGTANYGYTF TGTGCCAGCAGTGAAGTTTTTGGGGGGACAGCTAACTATGGCTACACCTTC
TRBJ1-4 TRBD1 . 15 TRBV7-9 CASSLSQGVWEKLFF TGTGCCAGCAGCTTAAGCCAGGGGGTTTGGGAAAAACTGTTTTTT
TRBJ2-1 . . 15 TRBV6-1 CASSSWGDEVGEQFF TGTGCCAGCAGTTCGTGGGGGGATGAAGTTGGTGAGCAGTTCTTC
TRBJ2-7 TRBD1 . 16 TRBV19 CASSIPTGVGSYEQYF TGTGCCAGTAGTATACCTACAGGGGTAGGCTCCTACGAGCAGTACTTC
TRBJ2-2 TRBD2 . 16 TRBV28 CASSLWLAGDTGELFF TGTGCCAGCAGTTTATGGCTAGCGGGAGACACCGGGGAGCTGTTTTTT
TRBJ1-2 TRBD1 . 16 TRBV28 CASSPRTGGFRYGYTF TGTGCCAGCAGCCCTAGGACAGGAGGGTTTAGGTATGGCTACACCTTC
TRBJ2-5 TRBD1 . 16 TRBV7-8 CASSLYTGTGPSRQYF TGTGCCAGCAGCCTATATACCGGGACAGGGCCCTCAAGGCAGTACTTC